A selection of T cell receptor beta chains follows, all from one sample in a study of T cell repertoires in cytomegalovirus infection. TCRdb re-called the reads with MiXCR, one entry per CDR3 protein. The top ten hold more than 20% of the sample, which has approximately 500,000 distinct CDR3 sequences, approximately 15% seen once. Sequencing was carried out using CD8+ T cells from PBMCs. The receptors here all came from a human donor in good health (CMV status not recorded). Some clones in this sample may be carry-over from other donors' samples. Both conserved end residues are part of each CDR3. The D gene is left open where the match is weak. Clone size is given for some rows only: seen once, a few or many times, or a class if the clone is expanded.

V	size	J	D	CDR3	DNA
TRBV7-6	many	TRBJ2-7	NA	CASPRGARIPSYEQYF	TGTGCCAGCCCCCGGGGGGCAAGGATTCCCTCCTACGAGCAGTACTTC
TRBV7-9	many	TRBJ2-2	TRBD2	CASTTGLAGDTGELFF	TGTGCCAGCACAACTGGACTAGCGGGGGACACCGGGGAGCTGTTTTTT
TRBV7-8	few	TRBJ1-2	TRBD1	CASRPGTGNYGYTF	TGTGCCAGCAGGCCGGGGACAGGCAACTATGGCTACACCTTC
TRBV7-9	many	TRBJ2-7	TRBD2	CASSDSSGSRSYEQYF	TGTGCCAGCAGCGATTCTAGCGGGAGTCGGTCCTACGAGCAGTACTTC
TRBV7-2	many	TRBJ2-1	NA	CASSLFKQGFNEQFF	TGTGCCAGCAGCTTATTTAAGCAGGGGTTCAATGAGCAGTTCTTC
TRBV12-3/TRBV12-4	NA	TRBJ2-7	NA	CASSMGLSLEQYF	TGTGCCAGCAGTATGGGGCTTTCTCTCGAGCAGTACTTC
TRBV29-1	NA	TRBJ1-2	TRBD1	CSEGDSYYGYTF	TGCAGCGAGGGGGACAGTTACTATGGCTACACCTTC
TRBV28	NA	TRBJ2-2	TRBD1	CASSFYGTGETGELFF	TGTGCCAGCAGTTTCTATGGGACAGGGGAGACCGGGGAGCTGTTTTTT
TRBV11-1	NA	TRBJ1-3	NA	CARSLEDLSGNTIYF	TGTGCCAGGAGCTTAGAAGACCTCTCTGGAAACACCATATATTTT
TRBV4-1	few	TRBJ2-1	TRBD2	CASSQYVAGGPYNEQFF	TGCGCCAGCAGCCAATATGTAGCGGGGGGCCCTTACAATGAGCAGTTCTTC
TRBV7-9	few	TRBJ2-7	NA	CASSPRGRVDEQYF	TGTGCCAGCAGCCCCCGAGGCAGGGTCGACGAGCAGTACTTC
TRBV20-1	few	TRBJ2-2	NA	CSARDRNRANTGELFF	TGCAGTGCTAGAGATCGAAACAGGGCGAACACCGGGGAGCTGTTTTTT
TRBV7-3	many	TRBJ2-1	NA	CASSFGSGNEQFF	TGTGCCAGCAGCTTTGGGAGCGGCAATGAGCAGTTCTTC
TRBV28	many	TRBJ2-1	TRBD2	CASSAGTSGLSYNEQFF	TGTGCCAGCAGTGCCGGGACTAGCGGCCTCTCCTACAATGAGCAGTTCTTC
TRBV28	few	TRBJ2-7	NA	CASSLFLYEQYF	TGTGCCAGCAGTTTATTCCTTTACGAGCAGTACTTC
TRBV11-2	many	TRBJ1-1	NA	CASSLDAGQSIEGTEAFF	TGTGCCAGCAGCTTAGATGCAGGACAGAGCATCGAGGGGACTGAAGCTTTCTTT
TRBV6-1	many	TRBJ1-1	NA	CATYYRKPFF	TGTGCCACCTATTACAGGAAACCTTTCTTT
TRBV5-1	few	TRBJ2-2	TRBD1	CASSLGRQGAYTGELFF	TGCGCCAGCAGCTTGGGGCGACAGGGGGCCTACACCGGGGAGCTGTTTTTT
TRBV20-1	few	TRBJ2-1	TRBD2	CSAPREPSGRVGNEQFF	TGCAGTGCTCCCCGGGAGCCTAGCGGGAGGGTTGGCAATGAGCAGTTCTTC
TRBV7-9	many	TRBJ2-1	NA	CASSLGGYYNEQFF	TGTGCCAGCAGCCTGGGAGGATACTACAATGAGCAGTTCTTC
TRBV19	few	TRBJ1-1	NA	CASSRGRSGHTEAFF	TGTGCCAGTAGTAGGGGACGGTCCGGCCACACTGAAGCTTTCTTT
TRBV7-9	many	TRBJ2-1	TRBD1	CASSPSGGPSYNEQFF	TGTGCCAGCAGCCCTTCAGGGGGTCCCTCCTACAATGAGCAGTTCTTC
TRBV20-1	few	TRBJ1-2	NA	CSARDLRGGPGYTF	TGCAGTGCTAGAGATCTTCGAGGGGGGCCTGGCTACACCTTC
TRBV6-1	many	TRBJ2-5	TRBD2	CASSNPGHRTLAGSQETQYF	TGTGCCAGCAGCAACCCGGGACACCGGACGCTAGCGGGGAGCCAAGAGACCCAGTACTTC
TRBV28	few	TRBJ2-6	NA	CASSLGTAFTGANVLTF	TGTGCCAGCAGTTTGGGGACCGCCTTTACTGGGGCCAACGTCCTGACTTTC
TRBV14	many	TRBJ2-1	NA	CASSQGTSRAGFF	TGTGCCAGCAGCCAAGGGACTTCCCGGGCCGGGTTCTTC
TRBV7-4	NA	TRBJ1-3	TRBD1	CASSTQGEGNTIYF	TGTGCCAGCAGCACGCAGGGGGAGGGAAACACCATATATTTT
TRBV7-6	many	TRBJ2-5	NA	CASSAGLLQETQYF	TGTGCCAGCAGCGCGGGACTCCTCCAAGAGACCCAGTACTTC
TRBV12-3/TRBV12-4	many	TRBJ2-7	TRBD2	CASKKRGSSYEQYF	TGTGCCAGCAAAAAGCGGGGTAGCTCCTACGAGCAGTACTTC
TRBV5-1	NA	TRBJ2-7	TRBD1	CASSSGQGEVEQYF	TGCGCCAGCAGCTCGGGACAGGGTGAGGTCGAGCAGTACTTC
TRBV19	NA	TRBJ2-1	NA	CASSMTSHNEQFF	TGTGCCAGTAGTATGACAAGCCACAATGAGCAGTTCTTC
TRBV7-9	few	TRBJ1-4	TRBD1	CASSRPQDRVTSTNEKLFF	TGTGCCAGCAGCCGACCCCAGGACAGGGTAACATCGACTAATGAAAAACTGTTTTTT
TRBV11-3	few	TRBJ1-1	NA	CACSLTGGTEAFF	TGTGCCTGCAGCCTGACAGGTGGCACTGAAGCTTTCTTT
TRBV29-1	NA	TRBJ2-1	NA	CSVPRRGSDEQFF	TGCAGCGTCCCCCGGCGGGGTAGTGATGAGCAGTTCTTC
TRBV20-1	few	TRBJ2-7	NA	CSARDRAAPTYEQYF	TGCAGTGCTAGAGATCGAGCTGCCCCAACCTACGAGCAGTACTTC
TRBV9	NA	TRBJ2-1	NA	CASSVEDQMANNEQFF	TGTGCCAGCAGCGTAGAGGACCAAATGGCCAACAATGAGCAGTTCTTC
TRBV7-9	many	TRBJ2-7	NA	CASSLGRGDSSYEQYF	TGTGCCAGCAGCTTAGGAAGAGGGGACTCCTCCTACGAGCAGTACTTC